The 19 T cell receptor beta chains reported below all come from one sample, sequenced in a study of shared clonotypes between healthy human individuals. Method: immunoSEQ multiplex PCR; TCRdb's copy keeps in-frame clones and lacks some. The profile shows over 2 million clones, just under 95% of them singletons. Sequencing was performed on naive CD4+ T cells from PBMCs. Subset described: CD45RA+ positively selected. The receptors derive from a man aged 18 to 29 in good health. Some clones in this sample may be carry-over from other donors' samples.

The chain recombines TRBV5-1 with TRBJ1-2; a possible D gene is TRBD1 (6 bases). The CDR3 spans 19 residues. Germline V CDR1 and CDR2: SGHRS, YFSETQ. Trimming shortened V by 1 base and J by 0 bases, and 22 bases separated the two germline ends. DNA for the CDR3: TGCGCCAGCAGCTTGCCAAATGTTGGGGGGCGATCAGCTAACTATGGCTACACCTTC. It translates to CASSLPNVGGRSANYGYTF.

In regard to this clone: One end of the junction fails to match germline, which may point to a read error. The rearrangement joins TRBV27 to TRBJ1-5, with D perhaps matching TRBD1 (5 bases). Germline loops: CDR1 MNHEY, CDR2 SMNVEV (reference sequence). The CDR3 contains 15 residues. In nucleotides, the CDR3 is TGTGCCAGTAGTTTGGGGGAGAATAGCAATCAGCCCCAGCATTTT. This codes for CASSLGENSNQPQHF.

This chain joins TRBV2 and TRBJ2-7, with D unclear. CDR1 is SNHLY, CDR2 FYNNEI, per germline. V lost 1 base and J lost 6, with 10 bases in between. The CDR3 contains 13 residues. CDR3 loop: CASSEGRPSEQYF. The CDR3 DNA reads TGTGCCAGCAGTGAAGGGCGACCCTCCGAGCAGTACTTC.

This chain links TRBV7-9 with TRBJ2-7, with 7 bases that match TRBD2. Germline trimming cut 8 bases from V and 4 bases from J; bases unmatched to any gene: 11. Germline-derived CDR1 and CDR2 are SEHNR and FQNEAQ (reference sequence). CDR3 length: 14 residues. This CDR3 is CASGNSPGGYEQYF. The CDR3 DNA reads TGTGCCAGCGGGAACAGCCCGGGGGGTTACGAGCAGTACTTC.

The chain combines TRBV6-5 with TRBJ2-5; D is unresolved. V lost 2 bases to trimming and J lost 2 bases, with 9 bases between them. Germline V gene lookup returns CDR1 MNHEY and CDR2 SVGAGI. There are 14 residues in the CDR3. CDR3 in amino acids: CASSYTWGQETQYF. The CDR3, as DNA: TGTGCCAGCAGTTACACGTGGGGACAAGAGACCCAGTACTTC.

The V call is TRBV9, the J call TRBJ2-1, with TRBD1 as a possible D gene (6 bases). This CDR3 spans 16 amino acids. Trimming shortened V by 5 bases and J by 0 bases, and 15 bases separated the two germline ends. CDR1 is SGDLS, CDR2 YYNGEE, per germline. The CDR3 DNA is TGTGCCAGCAGTCTACAGGGATCTCGCTCCTACAATGAGCAGTTCTTC. It codes for CASSLQGSRSYNEQFF.

This chain links TRBV28 with TRBJ2-5; 8 nucleotides line up with TRBD1. CDR3 length equals 12 residues. V dropped 8 bases and J dropped 8; count of bases not matched to a gene: 7. The germline gives CDR1 MDHEN, CDR2 SYDVKM. The CDR3 protein is CASADRVFTQYF. The CDR3 nucleotides are TGTGCCAGCGCGGACAGGGTATTTACCCAGTACTTC. Complete variable domain (other parts from reference TRBV28 and TRBJ2-5): DVKVTQSSRYLVKRTGEKVFLECVQDMDHENMFWYRQDPGLGLRLIYFSYDVKMKEKGDIPEGYSVSREKKERFSLILESASTNQTSMYLCASADRVFTQYFGPGTRLLVL.

The chain links TRBV6-6 to TRBJ2-3, with no clear D. Germline loops: CDR1 MNHNY, CDR2 SVGAGI (reference sequence). Trimming cost V 2 bases and J 3 bases, with 12 bases left between them. This CDR3 region has 15 residues. The CDR3 nucleotides are TGTGCCAGCAGTTACAAAACCCCGGATACAGATACGCAGTATTTT. Residues: CASSYKTPDTDTQYF.

The chain is built from TRBV5-5 and TRBJ1-5, with 10 bases that match TRBD1. Germline CDR1 SGHKS, CDR2 YYEKEE (reference sequence). Losses at the gene ends were 4 bases for V and 2 bases for J; bases not matched to a gene: 15. The CDR3 runs to 19 residues. CDR3 loop: CASSPWGTGELRRNQPQHF. CDR3 nucleotide sequence: TGTGCCAGCAGCCCCTGGGGGACAGGGGAATTACGTCGCAATCAGCCCCAGCATTTT.

This chain connects TRBV18 to TRBJ1-1; maybe TRBD1 (5 bases). The CDR3 totals 15 residues. Trimming removed 3 bases at V and 1 base at J, with 12 bases between. Germline-derived CDR1 and CDR2 are KGHSH and LQKENI. The CDR3 loop is CASSPWEGRNTEAFF. CDR3 in DNA: TGTGCCAGCTCACCTTGGGAGGGGCGGAACACTGAAGCTTTCTTT.

The chain recombines TRBV11-2 with TRBJ2-3; 10 nucleotides match TRBD2. Germline V lookup: CDR1 SGHAT, CDR2 FQNNGV. V lost 1 base, J lost 4 bases, and 8 bases stayed unmatched. This CDR3 spans 17 amino acids. The CDR3 DNA reads TGTGCCAGCAGCTTAGGGGTAGCGGGAGGCGCTGCAGATACGCAGTATTTT. Translation: CASSLGVAGGAADTQYF.

The rearrangement links TRBV6-5 to TRBJ1-1, with 8 bases that match TRBD1. J was trimmed by 5 bases and V by 6 bases; bases with no gene match: 8. The CDR3 length is 14 residues. The germline V gene has CDR1 MNHEY and CDR2 SVGAGI. The CDR3: CASSPTQGATEAFF. As DNA, the CDR3 is TGTGCCAGCAGCCCAACGCAGGGGGCAACTGAAGCTTTCTTT.

This chain joins TRBV11-2 and TRBJ2-7; the D gene is possibly TRBD2 (6 bases). CDR3 size: 14 residues. Deletions cut 5 bases from V and 3 bases from J, with 14 bases between. Germline V gene sequence: CDR1 SGHAT, CDR2 FQNNGV. CDR3 DNA: TGTGCCAGCAGCGTACCTAGCGCCTACTACGAGCAGTACTTC. It yields the protein CASSVPSAYYEQYF.

The chain joins TRBV7-9 to TRBJ2-3, with D possibly matching TRBD1 (6 bases). V lost 4 bases and J 5 bases, leaving 10 bases between the germline ends. From germline, CDR1 is SEHNR and CDR2 FQNEAQ (reference sequence). The CDR3 has 13 residues. CDR3 nucleotide sequence: TGTGCCAGCAGCTCGAGGGGGATAGATACGCAGTATTTT. As protein: CASSSRGIDTQYF.

The V call is TRBV6-5, the J call TRBJ1-4; TRBD1 aligns across 10 bases. Unmatched junction bases numbered 6, after V lost 6 bases and J lost 8 bases. This CDR3 comprises 14 residues. Germline CDR1 MNHEY, CDR2 SVGAGI. CDR3 nucleotides: TGTGCCAGCAGGGGGACAGGGGTTTGGGAAAAACTGTTTTTT. This encodes CASRGTGVWEKLFF.

This clone showed up just a few times. V gene TRBV4-1 combines with J gene TRBJ2-3, with 9 nucleotides matching TRBD2. The trim removed 4 bases at V and 2 bases at J, leaving 10 bases unmatched. The germline CDR1 and CDR2 sequences are MGHRA and YSYEKL. This CDR3 contains 17 residues. The CDR3 sequence is CASSPSGGRAFTDTQYF. CDR3 in DNA: TGCGCCAGCAGCCCTTCGGGCGGGAGGGCCTTCACAGATACGCAGTATTTT.

This clone was seen once. Here the CDR3 DNA reads TGTGCCAGCAGTGGACTAGCGGGACTTGAGCAGTTCTTC. Its translation: CASSGLAGLEQFF. The chain is built from TRBV27 and TRBJ2-1; TRBD2 agrees at 12 bases. In germline, CDR1 is MNHEY, CDR2 SMNVEV (reference sequence). Germline trimming cut 5 bases from V and 9 bases from J; bases unmatched to any gene: 2. The CDR3 covers 13 residues.

The chain recombines TRBV28 with TRBJ2-7; 7 nucleotides align to TRBD1. CDR1 is MDHEN, CDR2 SYDVKM, per germline. V lost 6 bases and J lost 0; bases outside the gene matches: 8. The CDR3 extends over 15 amino acids. In DNA, the CDR3 is TGTGCCAGCAGCCTTACAGGGGTCCCCTCCTACGAGCAGTACTTC. This gives the protein CASSLTGVPSYEQYF.

V gene TRBV19 combines with J gene TRBJ2-7; 10 bases align to TRBD2. The length of the CDR3 is 15 residues. With 5 bases clipped from V and 3 bases from J, the junction kept 7 bases outside the gene matches. Germline CDR1 is LNHDA and CDR2 is SQIVND (reference sequence). The CDR3 loop is CASSPPRTSGYEQYF. CDR3 nucleotide sequence: TGTGCCAGTAGTCCCCCGAGGACTAGCGGCTACGAGCAGTACTTC.